A selection of T cell receptor beta chains follows, all from one sample in a study of T cells in Graves' hyperthyroidism and ophthalmopathy. One entry per CDR3 protein, called by TCRdb with MiXCR from the multiplex PCR reads. Of approximately 370,000 distinct CDR3 sequences in the sample, about a sixth were seen once. The sequencing sample was made of blood. The receptors stem from a woman in her twenties or thirties with Graves' hyperthyroidism that later progressed to Graves' ophthalmopathy. The CDR3 runs from the conserved cysteine through the conserved F or W. The listing skips clone size in some rows; elsewhere it reads once, few, many or a size class.

v_gene	abundance	j_gene	CDR3aa
TRBV28	few	TRBJ2-3	CGVQGFGTDTQYF
TRBV11-2	NA	TRBJ2-1	CASSQDPSPYNEQFF
TRBV19	NA	TRBJ1-1	CASSWTENTEAFF
TRBV27	many	TRBJ2-7	CASMTSGRTYEQYF
TRBV2	many	TRBJ1-6	CASSEKSSYNSPLHF
TRBV6-1	many	TRBJ1-5	CASRPGSQNQPQHF
TRBV11-2	many	TRBJ2-3	CASSFGNTLYTDTQYF
TRBV28	many	TRBJ1-6	CASRDREGSYNSPLHF
TRBV28	many	TRBJ2-5	CASSLAASGRLGETQYF
TRBV2	NA	TRBJ2-1	CASSENRGLYNEQFF
TRBV27	NA	TRBJ2-3	CASRHRGGGHRTQYF
TRBV28	many	TRBJ1-5	CASSLFLGTGRSFSNQPQHF
TRBV28	many	TRBJ2-1	CASSLGGANRGEQFF
TRBV29-1	many	TRBJ1-5	CSVGGQGNQPQHF
TRBV20-1	few	TRBJ1-1	CSEEAADSWTEAFF
TRBV27	many	TRBJ2-7	CASSLRGHFSYEQYF
TRBV3-1	many	TRBJ1-1	CASSYYGRGAGGFTEAFF
TRBV20-1	NA	TRBJ1-6	CSAGVRVTGMALHF
TRBV30	many	TRBJ2-7	CAWSRTSGDEQYF
TRBV10-3	many	TRBJ2-1	CAISAGTGIYNEQFF
TRBV12-3/TRBV12-4	NA	TRBJ1-2	CASSSPGLDYGYTF
TRBV28	NA	TRBJ2-7	CASSPGQGLRNEQYF
TRBV12-3/TRBV12-4	NA	TRBJ2-2	CASSLLRPNTGELFF
TRBV12-3/TRBV12-4	NA	TRBJ2-1	CASSSSLALYNEQFF
TRBV9	NA	TRBJ2-5	CASSTLGDRETQYF
TRBV18	many	TRBJ2-5	CASSPRGRETQYF
TRBV28	many	TRBJ1-2	CASSTRTGGNYGYTF
TRBV19	many	TRBJ2-7	CASSTSGYEQYF
TRBV30	many	TRBJ1-5	CAWTSGAQGNQPQHF
TRBV27	many	TRBJ2-7	CASSPDRIVSYEQYF
TRBV6-5	many	TRBJ2-5	CASSYQGILGETQYF
TRBV29-1	many	TRBJ2-1	CSVEDQRTGVYNEQFF
TRBV6-2/TRBV6-3	many	TRBJ2-3	CASSYPRLIGTSGSTDTQYF
TRBV7-2	many	TRBJ2-3	CASSLQTHRDTQYF
TRBV28	NA	TRBJ2-5	CASSHRESIKETQYF
TRBV27	many	TRBJ2-3	CASSFLGGLRDPDLTDTQYF
TRBV11-2	many	TRBJ1-1	CASSLGAGATEAFF
TRBV6-1	NA	TRBJ1-1	CASRPYRGYTEALF
TRBV5-1	many	TRBJ2-2	CASSLRSGANTGELFF
TRBV20-1	many	TRBJ2-7	CSAHPARGFNEQYF
TRBV20-1	many	TRBJ2-7	CSARDGGGKAYEQYF
TRBV2	many	TRBJ2-1	CASSVGTSSYNEQFF
TRBV7-9	few	TRBJ1-1	CASSGDRGNTEAFF